The 20 T cell receptor beta chains reported below all come from one sample, sequenced in a study of Graves' ophthalmopathy and Graves' hyperthyroidism. Amplified material comprised TCR beta CDR3 regions derived from RNA transcripts. Second-round multiplex PCR came after a first-round RT-PCR that employed HTBI primers. MiXCR, applied by TCRdb to the multiplex PCR reads, yields one record per CDR3 protein. This sample has 580,000 or so distinct CDR3 sequences, with 35% to 45% found just once. Input material: peripheral blood or thyroid tissue (not recorded which). The receptors derive from an adult man with Graves' hyperthyroidism.

As DNA, the CDR3 is TGTGCCAGCGGCATTGACCCAGGGGTTAGTCAGCCCCAGCATTTT. This translates into CASGIDPGVSQPQHF. This chain joins TRBV5-4 and TRBJ1-5; D might be TRBD1 (6 bases). The CDR3 length is 15 residues. The germline V gene encodes CDR1 SGHNT and CDR2 YYREEE (reference sequence). Between the trimmed V and J ends, which lost 7 bases and 6 bases, there was a span of 20 bases.

The chain uses TRBV7-3 and TRBJ2-7, with 7 positions matching TRBD1. J gave up 8 bases and V 2 bases, and 3 bases lay outside the gene matches. The germline gives CDR1 SGHTA, CDR2 FQGTGA. The CDR3 is 12 amino acids. DNA for the CDR3: TGTGCCAGCAGCTTAGAGGACAGGAAGCAGTACTTC. Translation gives CASSLEDRKQYF.

This clonotype has more than one count but fewer than ten. This chain links TRBV5-1 with TRBJ2-6; the D call may be TRBD1 or TRBD2 (5 bases each). V lost 3 bases to trimming and J lost 2 bases, with 18 bases between them. This CDR3 is 18 amino acids long. The germline gives CDR1 SGHRS, CDR2 YFSETQ. CDR3 sequence: CASSYSPGPGTGANVLTF. The DNA of the CDR3 is TGCGCCAGCAGCTATAGCCCGGGACCTGGGACTGGGGCCAACGTCCTGACTTTC. Complete variable domain (other parts from reference TRBV5-1 and TRBJ2-6): KAGVTQTPRYLIKTRGQQVTLSCSPISGHRSVSWYQQTPGQGLQFLFEYFSETQRNKGNFPGRFSGRQFSNSRSEMNVSTLELGDSALYLCASSYSPGPGTGANVLTFGAGSRLTVL.

This clonotype was observed once. Possible read error: a much larger clone is one base away. The chain carries TRBV25-1 and TRBJ2-2; possible D gene TRBD1, 6 bases. Trimming pared 4 bases from V and 0 bases from J, leaving 9 bases between. This CDR3 region has 15 residues. Germline-derived CDR1 and CDR2 are MGHDK and SYGVNS. In nucleotides, the CDR3 is TGTGCCAGCAGTGGACAGGCCTCGAACACCGGGGAGCTGTTTTTT. Its translation is CASSGQASNTGELFF.

The chain recombines TRBV19 with TRBJ2-5; D may be TRBD1 (5 bases). Trimming pared 1 base from V and 9 bases from J, leaving 27 bases between. Germline lookup yields CDR1 LNHDA and CDR2 SQIVND (reference sequence). The CDR3 sequence is 18 residues long. This CDR3 is CASSIGGSPTTMSEAQYF. CDR3 sequence (DNA): TGTGCCAGTAGTATAGGGGGCAGCCCTACAACGATGTCCGAGGCCCAGTACTTC.

This chain links TRBV9 with TRBJ2-1; TRBD2 matches 11 bases. CDR1 SGDLS and CDR2 YYNGEE come from the germline V gene. This CDR3 is built from 15 residues. With V trimmed by 3 bases and J by 8 bases, 7 bases remained unmatched. The CDR3 sequence: CASSGSGGARDEQFF. The CDR3 nucleotides read TGTGCCAGCAGCGGTAGCGGGGGGGCTAGGGATGAGCAGTTCTTC.

This clonotype showed up just a few times. V is TRBV13 and J is TRBJ1-2; 10 nucleotides align to TRBD1. V shed 1 base and J 0 bases; nucleotides not matched to a gene: 5. Germline V CDR1 and CDR2: PRHDT, FYEKMQ (reference sequence). This CDR3 spans 17 amino acids. CDR3 DNA: TGTGCCAGCAGCTTAGTGGGACAGGGGTTGTCTAACTATGGCTACACCTTC. This gives the protein CASSLVGQGLSNYGYTF.

This clonotype was seen a single time. This rearrangement joins TRBV15 to TRBJ2-7, with 10 bases that match TRBD1. This CDR3 is built from 14 residues. Germline V gives CDR1 LNHNV, CDR2 YYDKDF (reference sequence). The V and J ends lost 5 bases and 0 bases, in that order; junction bases with no gene match: 1. CDR3 in amino acids: CATSRTGGSYEQYF. The CDR3 DNA is TGTGCCACCAGCCGGACAGGGGGCTCCTACGAGCAGTACTTC.

As regards this clonotype: It may be a read error: a sequence one base away is much more abundant. Lacking the conserved final phenylalanine or tryptophan, this CDR3 likely reflects a read error. The genes are TRBV7-9 and TRBJ1-1, with 9 bases matching TRBD1. V was clipped by 9 bases and J by 5 bases; unmatched bases: 13. The germline CDR1 and CDR2 sequences are SEHNR and FQNEAQ (reference sequence). CDR3 size: 15 residues. The CDR3 here is CASSRGTGYKTEAFC. In DNA, the CDR3 is TGTGCCAGTTCCCGGGGGACAGGGTATAAGACTGAAGCTTTCTGT.

Of note for this clonotype: This may be a read error, as it is one base from a much larger clone. This sequence joins TRBV19 and TRBJ1-2, with D possibly matching TRBD1 (6 bases). This CDR3 region has 12 residues. Germline V gives CDR1 LNHDA, CDR2 SQIVND (reference sequence). In nucleotides, the CDR3 is TGTGCCAGTACAATACAGGGCTATGGCCACACCTTC. Protein product: CASTIQGYGHTF.

As for this clonotype: The conserved closing phenylalanine or tryptophan is absent in this CDR3, likely reflecting a read error. The rearrangement joins TRBV10-3 to TRBJ1-2; the D is unclear. This CDR3 spans 14 amino acids. Looked up from germline, CDR1 is ENHRY and CDR2 is SYGVKD. In nucleotides, the CDR3 is TGTGCCAGCAGTTCCGGGTCGGCTAATTATGGCTACACCCTC. This translates into CASSSGSANYGYTL.

This clonotype was counted many times. CDR3: CATLGTSTEAFF. CDR3 DNA: TGTGCCACACTAGGGACGTCCACTGAAGCTTTCTTT. The chain uses TRBV2 and TRBJ1-1; D may be TRBD1 (5 bases). The CDR3 spans 12 residues. Germline V gene sequence: CDR1 SNHLY, CDR2 FYNNEI. V was shortened by 10 bases and J by 4 bases, with 13 bases between the two germline ends.

This rearrangement joins TRBV29-1 to TRBJ2-2; TRBD1 aligns across 9 bases. Germline assignment: CDR1 SQVTM and CDR2 ANQGSEA. The CDR3 covers 16 residues. J was trimmed by 3 bases and V by 7 bases; bases with no gene match: 12. DNA of the CDR3: TGCAGCGAAGGGCAAGGGACAGGGCGGTACACCGGGGAGCTGTTTTTT. Its translation is CSEGQGTGRYTGELFF.

The chain is built from TRBV24-1 and TRBJ2-2; possibly TRBD1 for D (5 bases). Trimming cost V 7 bases and J 8 bases, with 19 bases left between them. Per germline, CDR1 KGHDR and CDR2 SFDVKD. The CDR3 covers 15 residues. CDR3 bases: TGTGCCACCAGGTCACACGCCTATAGGACAGGGGAGCTGTTTTTT. Its protein is CATRSHAYRTGELFF.

The chain links TRBV9 to TRBJ1-1; possibly TRBD1 for D (5 bases). CDR1 is SGDLS, CDR2 YYNGEE, per germline. CDR3 length: 16 amino acids. V was shortened by 0 bases and J by 0 bases, with 12 bases between the two germline ends. CDR3 region: CASSVGGAGLNTEAFF. The CDR3 coding sequence is TGTGCCAGCAGCGTAGGTGGGGCAGGGTTGAACACTGAAGCTTTCTTT.

This clonotype was found a few times. The genes are TRBV6-2 or TRBV6-3 and TRBJ2-7, with 10 bases aligning to TRBD1. Germline CDR1 is MNHEY and CDR2 is SVGEGT. Trimming took 6 bases from V and 4 from J; bases not matched to a gene: 9. The CDR3 sequence is 15 residues long. The CDR3 region is CASRTGTGALYEQYF. CDR3 bases: TGTGCCAGCAGAACCGGGACAGGGGCGTTATACGAGCAGTACTTC.

Ten or more counts support this clonotype. The V and J genes are TRBV29-1 and TRBJ2-7; 11 nucleotides agree with TRBD1. With V trimmed by 4 bases and J by 3 bases, 8 bases remained unmatched. The CDR3 is 15 residues long. Germline CDR1 and CDR2: SQVTM and ANQGSEA. The CDR3 is CSVVGQGATLYEQYF. DNA of the CDR3: TGCAGCGTTGTCGGACAGGGGGCCACTCTCTACGAGCAGTACTTC.

Ten or more counts support this clonotype. This chain uses TRBV10-3 with TRBJ1-5; D gene ambiguous. Germline V gene data show CDR1 as ENHRY and CDR2 as SYGVKD. This CDR3 has 13 residues. Trimming removed 10 bases at V and 2 bases at J, with 12 bases between. In DNA form, the CDR3 reads TGTGCCACCTCGAGGGTTGGCAATCAGCCCCAGCATTTT. The encoded protein is CATSRVGNQPQHF.

The chain combines TRBV5-1 with TRBJ1-1; 8 nucleotides align to TRBD1. V was clipped by 2 bases and J by 2 bases; unmatched bases: 2. Germline assignment: CDR1 SGHRS and CDR2 YFSETQ. The CDR3 runs 14 residues. The CDR3 DNA reads TGCGCCAGCAGCTTCGACAGGGGTAACACTGAAGCTTTCTTT. The encoded protein is CASSFDRGNTEAFF.

This clonotype was found many times. In nucleotides, the CDR3 is TGTGCCACCAGTGATCCTAGGGGAATTACCTACGAGCAGTACTTC. Protein product: CATSDPRGITYEQYF. This chain uses TRBV24-1 with TRBJ2-7; D might be TRBD1 (5 bases). Trimming removed 3 bases at V and 2 bases at J, with 13 bases between. Germline CDR1 KGHDR, CDR2 SFDVKD. This CDR3 has 15 residues.